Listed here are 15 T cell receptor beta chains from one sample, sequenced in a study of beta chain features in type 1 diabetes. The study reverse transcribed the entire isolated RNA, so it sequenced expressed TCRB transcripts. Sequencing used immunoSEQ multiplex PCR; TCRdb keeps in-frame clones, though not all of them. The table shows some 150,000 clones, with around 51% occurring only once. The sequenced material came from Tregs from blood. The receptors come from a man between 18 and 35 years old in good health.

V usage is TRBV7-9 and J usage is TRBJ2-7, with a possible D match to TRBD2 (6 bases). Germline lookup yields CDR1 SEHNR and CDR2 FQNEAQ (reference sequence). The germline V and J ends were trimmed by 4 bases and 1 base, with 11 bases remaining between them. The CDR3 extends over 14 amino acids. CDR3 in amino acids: CASSSHSGSYEQYF. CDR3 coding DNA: TGTGCCAGCAGCTCCCATAGCGGATCCTACGAGCAGTACTTC.

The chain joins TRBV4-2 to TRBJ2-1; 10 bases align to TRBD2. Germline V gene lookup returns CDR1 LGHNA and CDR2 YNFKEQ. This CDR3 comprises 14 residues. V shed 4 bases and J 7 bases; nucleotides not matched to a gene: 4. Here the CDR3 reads CASSLAGGQNEQFF. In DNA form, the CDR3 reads TGTGCCAGCAGCCTAGCGGGGGGTCAGAATGAGCAGTTCTTC.

DNA of the CDR3: TGTGCCAGCAGCCGTGGAGTTGGTCCGGGAAACACCATATATTTT. Residues: CASSRGVGPGNTIYF. V is TRBV7-9 and J is TRBJ1-3; D gene uncertain. The CDR3 runs 15 residues. Trimming cost V 5 bases and J 4 bases, with 15 bases left between them. Per the germline V gene, CDR1 is SEHNR and CDR2 is FQNEAQ (reference sequence).

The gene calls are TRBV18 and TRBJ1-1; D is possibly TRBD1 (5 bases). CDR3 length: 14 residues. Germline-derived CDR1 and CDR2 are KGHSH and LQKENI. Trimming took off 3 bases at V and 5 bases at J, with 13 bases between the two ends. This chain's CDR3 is CASSPSRRGTEAFF. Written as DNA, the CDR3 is TGTGCCAGCTCACCCTCTAGGAGGGGAACTGAAGCTTTCTTT.

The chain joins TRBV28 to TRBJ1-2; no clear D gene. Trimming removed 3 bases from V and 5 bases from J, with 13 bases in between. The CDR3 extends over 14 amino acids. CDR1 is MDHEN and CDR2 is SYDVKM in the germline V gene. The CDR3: CASSFYSIGYGYTF. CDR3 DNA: TGTGCCAGCAGTTTCTACAGTATTGGGTATGGCTACACCTTC.

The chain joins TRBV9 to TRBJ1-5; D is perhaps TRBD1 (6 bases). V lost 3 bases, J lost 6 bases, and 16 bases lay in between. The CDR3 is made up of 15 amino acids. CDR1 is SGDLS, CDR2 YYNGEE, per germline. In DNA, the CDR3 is TGTGCCAGCAGCGCGAGATCAGGGGCCGGTCAGCCCCAGCATTTT. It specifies CASSARSGAGQPQHF.

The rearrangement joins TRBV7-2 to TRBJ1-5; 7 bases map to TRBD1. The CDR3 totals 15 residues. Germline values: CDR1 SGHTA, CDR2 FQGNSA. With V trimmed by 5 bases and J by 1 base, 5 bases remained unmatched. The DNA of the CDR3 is TGTGCCAGCAGCACCCTCAGGGGGAGCAATCAGCCCCAGCATTTT. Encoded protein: CASSTLRGSNQPQHF.

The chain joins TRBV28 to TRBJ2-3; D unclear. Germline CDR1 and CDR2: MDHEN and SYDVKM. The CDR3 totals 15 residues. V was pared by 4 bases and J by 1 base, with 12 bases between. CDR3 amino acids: CASSSYVAGTDTQYF. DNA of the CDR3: TGTGCCAGCAGTTCCTATGTCGCGGGCACAGATACGCAGTATTTT.

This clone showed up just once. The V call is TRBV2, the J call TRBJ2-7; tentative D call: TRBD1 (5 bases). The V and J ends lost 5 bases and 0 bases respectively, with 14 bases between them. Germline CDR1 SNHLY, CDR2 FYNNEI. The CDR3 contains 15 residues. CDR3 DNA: TGTGCCAGCAGTAACAGGCTCTTGAGCTCCTACGAGCAGTACTTC. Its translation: CASSNRLLSSYEQYF.

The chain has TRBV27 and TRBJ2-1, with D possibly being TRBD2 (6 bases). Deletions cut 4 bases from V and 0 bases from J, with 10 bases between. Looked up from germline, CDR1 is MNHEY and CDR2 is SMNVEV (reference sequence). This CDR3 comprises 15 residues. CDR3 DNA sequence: TGTGCCAGCAGTTCCGGACTAAACTCCTACAATGAGCAGTTCTTC. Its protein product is CASSSGLNSYNEQFF.

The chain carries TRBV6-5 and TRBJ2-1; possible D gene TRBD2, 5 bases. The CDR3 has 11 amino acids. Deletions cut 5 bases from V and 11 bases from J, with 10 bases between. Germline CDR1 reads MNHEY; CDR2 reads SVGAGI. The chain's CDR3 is CASSRGRKQFF. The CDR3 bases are TGTGCCAGCAGTCGGGGAAGGAAGCAGTTCTTC.

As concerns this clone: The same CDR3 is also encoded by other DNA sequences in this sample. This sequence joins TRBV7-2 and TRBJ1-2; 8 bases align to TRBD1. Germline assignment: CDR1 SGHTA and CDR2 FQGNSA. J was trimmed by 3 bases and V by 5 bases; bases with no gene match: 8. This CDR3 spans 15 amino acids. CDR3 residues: CASSAGTGGYYGYTF. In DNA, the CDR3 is TGTGCCAGCAGCGCCGGGACAGGAGGATACTATGGCTACACCTTC. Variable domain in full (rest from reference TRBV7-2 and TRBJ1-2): GAGVSQSPSNKVTEKGKDVELRCDPISGHTALYWYRQSLGQGLEFLIYFQGNSAPDKSGLPSDRFSAERTGGSVSTLTIQRTQQEDSAVYLCASSAGTGGYYGYTFGSGTRLTVV.

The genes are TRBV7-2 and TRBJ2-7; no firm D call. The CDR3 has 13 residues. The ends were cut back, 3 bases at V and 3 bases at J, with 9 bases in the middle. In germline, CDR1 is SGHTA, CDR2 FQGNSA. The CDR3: CASSFLAHYEQYF. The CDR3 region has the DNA TGTGCCAGCAGCTTCTTGGCTCACTACGAGCAGTACTTC.

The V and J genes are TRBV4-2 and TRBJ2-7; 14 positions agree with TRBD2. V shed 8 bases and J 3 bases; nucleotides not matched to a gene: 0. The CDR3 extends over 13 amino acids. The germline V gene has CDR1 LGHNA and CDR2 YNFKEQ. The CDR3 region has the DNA TGTGCCAGCGGGACTAGCGGGGGCTACGAGCAGTACTTC. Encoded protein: CASGTSGGYEQYF.

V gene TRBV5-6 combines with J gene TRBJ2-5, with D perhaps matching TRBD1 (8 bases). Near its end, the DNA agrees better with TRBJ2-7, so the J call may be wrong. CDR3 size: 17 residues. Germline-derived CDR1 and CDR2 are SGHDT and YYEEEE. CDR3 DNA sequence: TGTGCCAGCAGCTTGTTGGGAGGGCAGGGGGCAATTTACGAGCAGTACTTC. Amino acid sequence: CASSLLGGQGAIYEQYF.